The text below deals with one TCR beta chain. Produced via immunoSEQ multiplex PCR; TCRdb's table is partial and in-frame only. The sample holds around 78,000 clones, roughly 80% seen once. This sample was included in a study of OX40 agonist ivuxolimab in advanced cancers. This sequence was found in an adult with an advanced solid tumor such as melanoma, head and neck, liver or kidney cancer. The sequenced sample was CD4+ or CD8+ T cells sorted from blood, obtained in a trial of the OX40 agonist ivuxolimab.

The CDR3: CASSPAPQVVSGNTIYF. The CDR3 region has the DNA TGTGCCAGCAGCCCCGCCCCGCAGGTGGTATCTGGAAACACCATATATTTT. V and J are TRBV11-2 and TRBJ1-3; D is ambiguous. Germline V gives CDR1 SGHAT, CDR2 FQNNGV. The CDR3 extends over 17 amino acids. With 5 bases removed from V and 1 base from J, the gap between germline ends came to 18 bases.